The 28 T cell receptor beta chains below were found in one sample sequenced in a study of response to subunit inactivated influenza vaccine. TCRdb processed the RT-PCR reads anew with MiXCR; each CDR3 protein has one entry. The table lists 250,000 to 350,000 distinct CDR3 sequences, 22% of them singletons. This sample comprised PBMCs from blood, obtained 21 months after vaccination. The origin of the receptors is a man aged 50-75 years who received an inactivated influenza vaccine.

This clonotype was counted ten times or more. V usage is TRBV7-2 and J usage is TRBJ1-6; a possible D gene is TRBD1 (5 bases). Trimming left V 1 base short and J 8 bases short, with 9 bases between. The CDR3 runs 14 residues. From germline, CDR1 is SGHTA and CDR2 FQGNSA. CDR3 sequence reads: CASSLVGGDSPLHF. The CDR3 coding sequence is TGTGCCAGCAGCTTAGTGGGGGGAGATTCACCCCTCCACTTT.

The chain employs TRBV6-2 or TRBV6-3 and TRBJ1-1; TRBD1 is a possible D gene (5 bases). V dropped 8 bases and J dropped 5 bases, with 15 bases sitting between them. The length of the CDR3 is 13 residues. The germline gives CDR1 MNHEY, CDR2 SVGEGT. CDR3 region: CASQFSGGTEAFF. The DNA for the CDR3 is TGTGCCAGCCAATTTTCCGGGGGGACTGAAGCTTTCTTT.

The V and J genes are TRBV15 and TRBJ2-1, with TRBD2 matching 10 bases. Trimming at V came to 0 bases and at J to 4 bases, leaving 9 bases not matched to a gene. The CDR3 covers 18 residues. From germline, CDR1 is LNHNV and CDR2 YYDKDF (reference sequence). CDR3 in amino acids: CATSREVQLAGIYNEQFF. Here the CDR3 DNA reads TGTGCCACCAGCAGAGAAGTGCAACTAGCGGGGATATACAATGAGCAGTTCTTC.

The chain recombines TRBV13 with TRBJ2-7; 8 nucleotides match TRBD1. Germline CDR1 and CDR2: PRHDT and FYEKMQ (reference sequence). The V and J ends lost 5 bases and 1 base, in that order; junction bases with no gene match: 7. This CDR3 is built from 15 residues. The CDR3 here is CASSRGQGRSYEQYF. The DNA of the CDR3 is TGTGCCAGCAGCCGCGGACAGGGTAGGTCCTACGAGCAGTACTTC.

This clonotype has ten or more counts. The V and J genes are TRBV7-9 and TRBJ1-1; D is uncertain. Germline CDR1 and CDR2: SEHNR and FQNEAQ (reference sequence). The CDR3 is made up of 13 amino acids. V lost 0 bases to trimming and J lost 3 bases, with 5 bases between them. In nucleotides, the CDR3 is TGTGCCAGCAGCTTAGCCGGGGACACTGAAGCTTTCTTT. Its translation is CASSLAGDTEAFF.

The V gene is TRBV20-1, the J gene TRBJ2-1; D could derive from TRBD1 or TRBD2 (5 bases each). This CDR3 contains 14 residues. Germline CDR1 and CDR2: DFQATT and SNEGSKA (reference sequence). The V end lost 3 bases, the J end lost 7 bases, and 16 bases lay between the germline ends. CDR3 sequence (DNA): TGCAGTGCTAGTGGGGCGAGAGGGGTGAATGAGCAGTTCTTC. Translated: CSASGARGVNEQFF.

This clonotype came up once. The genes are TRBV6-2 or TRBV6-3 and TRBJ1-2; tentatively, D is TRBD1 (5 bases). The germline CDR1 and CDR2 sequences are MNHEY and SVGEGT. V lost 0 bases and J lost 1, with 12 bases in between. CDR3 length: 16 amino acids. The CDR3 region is CASSYSSGRVNYGYTF. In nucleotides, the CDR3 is TGTGCCAGCAGTTACTCAAGCGGCAGGGTTAACTATGGCTACACCTTC.

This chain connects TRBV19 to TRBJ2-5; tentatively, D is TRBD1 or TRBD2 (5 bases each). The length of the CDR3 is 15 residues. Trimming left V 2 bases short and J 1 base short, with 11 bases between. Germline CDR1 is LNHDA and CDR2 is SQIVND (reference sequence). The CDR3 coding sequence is TGTGCCAGTAGTATATCGGGACCGATCCAAGAGACCCAGTACTTC. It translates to CASSISGPIQETQYF.

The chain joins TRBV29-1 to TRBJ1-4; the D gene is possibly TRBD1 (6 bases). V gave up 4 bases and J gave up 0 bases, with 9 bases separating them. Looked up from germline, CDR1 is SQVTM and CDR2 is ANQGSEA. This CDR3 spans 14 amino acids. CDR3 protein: CSVGGPSTNEKLFF. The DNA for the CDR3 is TGCAGCGTTGGGGGGCCTTCAACTAATGAAAAACTGTTTTTT. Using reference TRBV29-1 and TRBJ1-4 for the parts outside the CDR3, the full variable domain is SAVISQKPSRDICQRGTSLTIQCQVDSQVTMMFWYRQQPGQSLTLIATANQGSEATYESGFVIDKFPISRPNLTFSTLTVSNMSPEDSSIYLCSVGGPSTNEKLFFGSGTQLSVL.

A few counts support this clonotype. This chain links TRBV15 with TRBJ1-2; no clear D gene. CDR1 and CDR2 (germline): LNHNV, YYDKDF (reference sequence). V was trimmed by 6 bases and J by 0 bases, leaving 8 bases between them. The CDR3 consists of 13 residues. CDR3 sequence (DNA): TGTGCCACCAGTGGCGGATCTAACTATGGCTACACCTTC. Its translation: CATSGGSNYGYTF.

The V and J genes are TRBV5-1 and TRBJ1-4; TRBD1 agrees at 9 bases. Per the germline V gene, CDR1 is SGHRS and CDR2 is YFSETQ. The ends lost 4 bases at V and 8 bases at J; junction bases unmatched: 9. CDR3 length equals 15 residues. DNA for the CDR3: TGCGCCAGCAGCCCACCGGGACAGGGAGAGGAAAAACTGTTTTTT. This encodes CASSPPGQGEEKLFF.

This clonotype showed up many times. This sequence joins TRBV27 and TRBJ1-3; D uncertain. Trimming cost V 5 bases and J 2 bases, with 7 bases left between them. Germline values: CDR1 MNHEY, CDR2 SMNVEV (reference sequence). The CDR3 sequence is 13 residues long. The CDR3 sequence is CASSQLTGNTIYF. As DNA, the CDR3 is TGTGCCAGCAGTCAACTGACTGGAAACACCATATATTTT.

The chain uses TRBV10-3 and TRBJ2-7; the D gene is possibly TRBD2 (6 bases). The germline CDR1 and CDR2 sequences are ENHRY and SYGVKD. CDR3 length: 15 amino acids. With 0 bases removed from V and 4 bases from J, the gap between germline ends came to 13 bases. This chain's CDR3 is CAISESTLARYEQYF. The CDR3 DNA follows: TGTGCCATCAGTGAGTCGACACTAGCCCGTTACGAGCAGTACTTC.

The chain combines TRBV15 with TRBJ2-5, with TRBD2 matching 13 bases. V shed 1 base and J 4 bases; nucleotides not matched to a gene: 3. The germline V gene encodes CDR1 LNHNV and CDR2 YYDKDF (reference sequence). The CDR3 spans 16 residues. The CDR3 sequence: CATSRAGLAGSETQYF. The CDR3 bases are TGTGCCACCAGCAGAGCGGGACTAGCGGGATCAGAGACCCAGTACTTC. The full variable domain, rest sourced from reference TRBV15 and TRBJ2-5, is DAMVIQNPRYQVTQFGKPVTLSCSQTLNHNVMYWYQQKSSQAPKLLFHYYDKDFNNEADTPDNFQSRRPNTSFCFLDIRSPGLGDTAMYLCATSRAGLAGSETQYFGPGTRLLVL.

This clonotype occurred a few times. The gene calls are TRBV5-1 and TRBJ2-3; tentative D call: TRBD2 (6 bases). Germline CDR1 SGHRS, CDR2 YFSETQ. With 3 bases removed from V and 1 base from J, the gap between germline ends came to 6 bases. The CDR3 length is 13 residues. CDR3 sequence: CASSWGGTDTQYF. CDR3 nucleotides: TGCGCCAGCAGCTGGGGGGGCACAGATACGCAGTATTTT.

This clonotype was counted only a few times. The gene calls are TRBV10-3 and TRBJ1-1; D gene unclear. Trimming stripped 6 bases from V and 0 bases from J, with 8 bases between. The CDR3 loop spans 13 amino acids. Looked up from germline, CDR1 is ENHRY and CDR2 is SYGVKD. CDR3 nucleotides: TGTGCCATCAGGGACCGGATGAACACTGAAGCTTTCTTT. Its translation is CAIRDRMNTEAFF.

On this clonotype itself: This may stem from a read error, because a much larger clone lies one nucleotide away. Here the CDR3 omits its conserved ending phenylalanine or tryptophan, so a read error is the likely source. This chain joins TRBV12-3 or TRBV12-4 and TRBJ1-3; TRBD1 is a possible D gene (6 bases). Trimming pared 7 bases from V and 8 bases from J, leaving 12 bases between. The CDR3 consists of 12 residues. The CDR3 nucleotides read TGTGCCAGCACCTCGGGACACTACACCATATATTCT. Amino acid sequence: CASTSGHYTIYS.

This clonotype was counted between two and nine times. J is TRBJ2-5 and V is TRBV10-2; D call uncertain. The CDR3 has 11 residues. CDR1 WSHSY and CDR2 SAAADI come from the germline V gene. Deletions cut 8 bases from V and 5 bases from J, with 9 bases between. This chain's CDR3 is CASGPMETQYF. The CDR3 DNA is TGCGCCAGCGGGCCAATGGAGACCCAGTACTTC.

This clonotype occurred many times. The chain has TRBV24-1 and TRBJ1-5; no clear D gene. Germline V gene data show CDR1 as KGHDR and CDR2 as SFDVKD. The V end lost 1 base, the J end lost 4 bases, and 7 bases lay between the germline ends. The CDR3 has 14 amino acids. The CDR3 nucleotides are TGTGCCACCAGTGATTTAGCAGGAAATCAGCCCCAGCATTTT. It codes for CATSDLAGNQPQHF.

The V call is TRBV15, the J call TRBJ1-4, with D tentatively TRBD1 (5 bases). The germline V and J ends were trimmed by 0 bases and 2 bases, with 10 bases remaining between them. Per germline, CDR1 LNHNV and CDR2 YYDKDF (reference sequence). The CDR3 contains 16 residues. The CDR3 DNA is TGTGCCACCAGCAGAGATCTAAGACAGACTAATGAAAAACTGTTTTTT. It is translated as CATSRDLRQTNEKLFF.

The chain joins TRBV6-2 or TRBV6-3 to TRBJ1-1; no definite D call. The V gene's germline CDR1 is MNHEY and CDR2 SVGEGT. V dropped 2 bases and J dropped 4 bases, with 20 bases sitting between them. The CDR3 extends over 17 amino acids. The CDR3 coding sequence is TGTGCCAGCAGTTACCCTCTTCGTGTGAGGGAGGGCACTGAAGCTTTCTTT. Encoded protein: CASSYPLRVREGTEAFF.

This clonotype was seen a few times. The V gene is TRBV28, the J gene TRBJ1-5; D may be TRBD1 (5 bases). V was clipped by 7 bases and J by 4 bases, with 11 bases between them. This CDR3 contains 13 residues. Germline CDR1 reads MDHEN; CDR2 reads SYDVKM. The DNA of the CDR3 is TGTGCCAGCAACAGATGGGGGAATCAGCCCCAGCATTTT. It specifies CASNRWGNQPQHF.

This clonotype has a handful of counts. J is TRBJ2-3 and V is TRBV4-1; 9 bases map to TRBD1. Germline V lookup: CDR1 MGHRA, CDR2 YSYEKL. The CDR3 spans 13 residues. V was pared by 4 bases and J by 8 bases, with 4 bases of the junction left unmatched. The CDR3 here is CASSRQGDSTQYF. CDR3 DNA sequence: TGCGCCAGCAGCCGACAGGGGGACTCTACGCAGTATTTT.

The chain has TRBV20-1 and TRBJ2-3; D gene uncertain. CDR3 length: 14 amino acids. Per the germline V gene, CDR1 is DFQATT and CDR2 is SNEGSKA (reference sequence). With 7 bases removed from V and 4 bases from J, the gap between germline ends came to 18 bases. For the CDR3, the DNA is TGCAGTGGCACTCGGGTCCGAACCCCAGATACGCAGTATTTT. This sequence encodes CSGTRVRTPDTQYF.

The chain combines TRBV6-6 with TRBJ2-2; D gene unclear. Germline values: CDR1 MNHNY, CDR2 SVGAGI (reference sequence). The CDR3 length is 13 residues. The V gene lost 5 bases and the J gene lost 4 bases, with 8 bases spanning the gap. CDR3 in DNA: TGTGCCAGCAGTCATATAAGCACCGGGGAGCTGTTTTTT. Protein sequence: CASSHISTGELFF.

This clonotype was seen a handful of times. CDR3 loop: CASSPSPGLGAIGYTQYF. DNA for the CDR3: TGTGCCAGCAGTCCTTCCCCGGGACTGGGAGCGATTGGGTATACGCAGTATTTT. The chain uses TRBV28 and TRBJ2-3; a possible D gene is TRBD2 (6 bases). Germline loops: CDR1 MDHEN, CDR2 SYDVKM. Trimming removed 5 bases at V and 7 bases at J, with 28 bases between. The CDR3 runs to 18 residues. Full variable domain (missing parts from reference TRBV28 and TRBJ2-3): DVKVTQSSRYLVKRTGEKVFLECVQDMDHENMFWYRQDPGLGLRLIYFSYDVKMKEKGDIPEGYSVSREKKERFSLILESASTNQTSMYLCASSPSPGLGAIGYTQYFGPGTRLTVL.

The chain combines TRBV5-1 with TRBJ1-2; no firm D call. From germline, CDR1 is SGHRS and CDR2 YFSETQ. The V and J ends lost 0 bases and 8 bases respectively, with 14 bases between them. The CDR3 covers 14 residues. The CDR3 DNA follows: TGCGCCAGCAGCTTGGAGCGGGCAACGGGAGGCTACACCTTC. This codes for CASSLERATGGYTF.

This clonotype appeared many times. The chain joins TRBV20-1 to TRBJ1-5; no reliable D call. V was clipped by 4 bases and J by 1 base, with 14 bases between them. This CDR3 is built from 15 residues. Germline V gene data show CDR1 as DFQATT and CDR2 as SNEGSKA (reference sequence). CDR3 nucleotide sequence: TGCAGTGCTAAAACTCAAACCCGGAGCAATCAGCCCCAGCATTTT. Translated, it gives CSAKTQTRSNQPQHF.